This TCR beta chain stems from a study of T cells in Graves' hyperthyroidism and ophthalmopathy. This clonotype was picked up many times. The TCR beta CDR3 regions underwent amplification using RNA transcripts as the source. The TCR CDR3 first-round RT-PCR relied on the HTBI primer set. TCRdb passed the multiplex PCR reads through MiXCR, listing each CDR3 protein once. The sample holds roughly 500,000 distinct CDR3 sequences, about 20% seen once. The CDR3 runs 15 residues. The germline V gene encodes CDR1 MNHNS and CDR2 SASEGT. Deletions cut 8 bases from V and 3 bases from J, with 19 bases between. Sequences were obtained from blood. The chain uses TRBV6-1 and TRBJ2-5; D not resolved. The sequence derives from a woman between 65 and 79 years old with Graves' ophthalmopathy. CDR3 sequence (DNA): TGTGCCAGCGATCGTCGGAGATTGGCAGAAGAGACCCAGTACTTC. The encoded protein is CASDRRRLAEETQYF.